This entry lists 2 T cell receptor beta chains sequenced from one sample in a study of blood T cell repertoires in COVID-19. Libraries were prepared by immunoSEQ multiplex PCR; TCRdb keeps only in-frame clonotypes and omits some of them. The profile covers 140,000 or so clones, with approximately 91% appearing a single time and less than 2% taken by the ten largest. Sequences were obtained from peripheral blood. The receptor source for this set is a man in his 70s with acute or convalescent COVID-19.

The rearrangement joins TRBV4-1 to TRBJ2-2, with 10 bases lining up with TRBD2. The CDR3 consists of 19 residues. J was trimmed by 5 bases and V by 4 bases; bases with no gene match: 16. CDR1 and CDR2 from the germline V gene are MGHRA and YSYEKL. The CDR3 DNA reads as TGCGCCAGCAGCCTTTATCCTACTAGCGGGGTCTCTTGGACCGGGGAGCTGTTTTTT. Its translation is CASSLYPTSGVSWTGELFF.

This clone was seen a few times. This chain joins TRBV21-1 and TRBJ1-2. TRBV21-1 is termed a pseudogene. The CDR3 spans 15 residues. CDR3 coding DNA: TGTGCCAGCAGCAATTGTGGGGGGTCGGACTATGGCTACACCTTC. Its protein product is CASSNCGGSDYGYTF.